These T cell receptor beta chains were read from a single sample in a study of cytomegalovirus exposure and HLA in healthy donors. Profiled with immunoSEQ multiplex PCR; TCRdb holds only in-frame clones, not every one. The table includes approximately 44,000 clones, roughly 87% detected once. Sample: PBMCs. Receptors were obtained from a woman in her forties in good health and CMV-seropositive. The CDR3 runs from the conserved cysteine through the conserved F or W.

V: TRBV12-5; J: TRBJ1-4; CDR3: CASGTVNEKLFF
V: TRBV19; J: TRBJ2-7; CDR3: CASGDREYEQYF
V: TRBV30; J: TRBJ2-7; CDR3: CAWSAPTPSGYEQYF
V: TRBV7-9; J: TRBJ2-7; CDR3: CASSLAGREQYF
V: TRBV7-2; J: TRBJ1-6; CDR3: CASRPGTDNSPLHF
V: TRBV5-4; J: TRBJ1-2; CDR3: CASSLDGAGYTF
V: TRBV30; J: TRBJ2-1; CDR3: CAWRETSGVYNEQFF
V: TRBV29-1; J: TRBJ2-5; CDR3: CSVESDTLRTQYF
V: TRBV28; J: TRBJ1-4; CDR3: CASISPGQRSKLFF
V: TRBV7-8; J: TRBJ1-1; CDR3: CASSSTVNTEAFF
V: TRBV5-4; J: TRBJ2-1; CDR3: CASSLGTGGLGEQFF
V: TRBV30; J: TRBJ2-7; CDR3: CAWRDWGGSYEQYF
V: TRBV28; J: TRBJ1-2; CDR3: CASSVSGPGGYTF
V: TRBV9; J: TRBJ2-5; CDR3: CASSPGLAGGKVQETQYF
V: TRBV6-1; J: TRBJ2-5; CDR3: CASSEQALGDQYF
V: TRBV19; J: TRBJ2-7; CDR3: CASSPSRQGLSYEQYF
V: TRBV27; J: TRBJ2-1; CDR3: CASSLFGTGYNEQFF
V: TRBV7-2; J: TRBJ1-4; CDR3: CASSAQGLLNEKLFF
V: TRBV15; J: TRBJ2-3; CDR3: CATSTTSGRRGGADTQYF
V: TRBV27; J: TRBJ2-1; CDR3: CASRGGWDRGYRGLYNEQFF
V: TRBV23-1; J: TRBJ2-7; CDR3: CASSQTLDSFYEQYF
V: TRBV18; J: TRBJ1-4; CDR3: CASSEGATNEKLFF
V: TRBV2; J: TRBJ1-1; CDR3: CASSEIGYTEAFF
V: TRBV5-1; J: TRBJ2-2; CDR3: CASSLSASVSTGELFF
V: TRBV6-1; J: TRBJ2-7; CDR3: CASGQGLFSYEQYF
V: TRBV4-2; J: TRBJ1-6; CDR3: CASSQGGDRGSSYNSPLHF
V: TRBV19; J: TRBJ2-1; CDR3: CASNREGYNEQFF
V: TRBV18; J: TRBJ2-1; CDR3: CASTRDRAYNEQFF
V: TRBV2; J: TRBJ1-1; CDR3: CASRAMNTEAFF
V: TRBV6-6; J: TRBJ1-5; CDR3: CAPRAGGGYSNQPQHF
V: TRBV4-2; J: TRBJ2-2; CDR3: CASSLQTRANTGELFF
V: TRBV7-2; J: TRBJ2-1; CDR3: CASRENGLAGVQEQFF
V: TRBV27; J: TRBJ2-7; CDR3: CASSLGTSGLYEQYF
V: TRBV7-2; J: TRBJ1-2; CDR3: CASSAYQGGGYTF
V: TRBV28; J: TRBJ1-5; CDR3: CASSSGGQDNQPQHF
V: TRBV28; J: TRBJ1-1; CDR3: CASSTPRRGIMNTEAFF
V: TRBV5-4; J: TRBJ1-6; CDR3: CASSLGQGGRSPLHF
V: TRBV4-2; J: TRBJ2-4; CDR3: CASSREWTGKNIQYF
V: TRBV29-1; J: TRBJ2-1; CDR3: CSVLKPSEQFF
V: TRBV25-1; J: TRBJ1-5; CDR3: CASSGTGFQPQHF
V: TRBV6-1; J: TRBJ2-3; CDR3: CASSSSGSTDTQYF
V: TRBV6-5; J: TRBJ1-2; CDR3: CASSYQLGQGYGYTF
V: TRBV27; J: TRBJ2-5; CDR3: CASSSGILETQYF
V: TRBV28; J: NA; CDR3: CASSSTERAVSEQYF
V: TRBV11-2; J: TRBJ2-5; CDR3: CASSYTGGGETQYF
V: TRBV2; J: TRBJ2-2; CDR3: CASSAGQGLVTGELFF
V: TRBV19; J: TRBJ2-2; CDR3: CASTHPGQDYTGELFF
V: TRBV25-1; J: TRBJ1-6; CDR3: CASSERGNSPLHF
V: TRBV9; J: TRBJ2-1; CDR3: CASSVGTSNDEQFF
V: TRBV11-2; J: TRBJ1-1; CDR3: CASSLRGLGTEAFF
V: TRBV6-5; J: TRBJ1-4; CDR3: CASRKGAGNEKLFF